This TCR beta chain comes out of a study of T cell responses to AZD1222 COVID-19 vaccine. Study outcomes and limitations: A mostly white British donor set with more females was recruited, and clonal diversity was possibly underestimated. Just 5 to 7 people given AZD1222 tested seropositive at baseline.

This clone has only a few counts. Its antigen is unknown. The table came from immunoSEQ multiplex PCR; TCRdb's copy has only in-frame clones and leaves some out. Of approximately 74,000 clones in the sample, around nine tenths were seen once. This CDR3 comprises 13 residues. Germline CDR1 SNHLY, CDR2 FYNNEI. The sequence was obtained from an adult who received the AZD1222 COVID-19 vaccine. The sequencing used peripheral blood, collected 28 days after the second AZD1222 dose. The V and J genes are TRBV2 and TRBJ2-3; D not certain. DNA for the CDR3: TGTGCGTCTCAGAAGCAGTACACAGATACGCAGTATTTT. Translating gives CASQKQYTDTQYF.